These T cell receptor beta chains were read from a single sample in a study of siplizumab effects on memory and regulatory T cells. Measured with immunoSEQ multiplex PCR; TCRdb has only the in-frame clones, and not every one. The profile shows around 20,000 clones, roughly 51% of them singletons. No antigen is known for these receptors. The sequenced material came from CFSE-low (dividing) CD4+ T cells sorted from an allogeneic mixed lymphocyte reaction. These receptors were collected from a human donor in good health; the cells came from an allogeneic mixed lymphocyte reaction. CDR3s leave out the opening cysteine and the closing phenylalanine or tryptophan. Fields, in order: CDR3 protein, J gene, V gene.

CDR3 protein: ASSPGQLSYNSPLH
J gene: TRBJ1-6
V gene: TRBV27

CDR3 protein: ASRTGTTGYTQY
J gene: TRBJ2-3
V gene: TRBV19

CDR3 protein: ASRPGLAGGPFYEQY
J gene: TRBJ2-7
V gene: TRBV28

CDR3 protein: ASSLLLAGGPTDTQY
J gene: TRBJ2-3
V gene: TRBV5-1

CDR3 protein: ASSAGGRETQY
J gene: TRBJ2-5
V gene: TRBV25-1

CDR3 protein: ASSSTLGGGPSDTQY
J gene: TRBJ2-3
V gene: TRBV5-4

CDR3 protein: ASSKNLAGGELF
J gene: TRBJ2-2
V gene: TRBV7-3

CDR3 protein: ASSEVTGIGNQPQH
J gene: TRBJ1-5
V gene: TRBV2

CDR3 protein: ASSRTGFQEQY
J gene: TRBJ2-7
V gene: TRBV19

CDR3 protein: ATSRDRGTFNEQF
J gene: TRBJ2-1
V gene: TRBV15

CDR3 protein: AGATGDSEAF
J gene: TRBJ1-1
V gene: TRBV28

CDR3 protein: ASRPAAGEKLF
J gene: TRBJ1-4
V gene: TRBV6-5

CDR3 protein: ASSPDSYNEQF
J gene: TRBJ2-1
V gene: TRBV18

CDR3 protein: ASSWDSQGETQY
J gene: TRBJ2-5
V gene: TRBV5-1

CDR3 protein: ASSGGGSQETQY
J gene: TRBJ2-5
V gene: TRBV2

CDR3 protein: ASQLNAGGIDEQF
J gene: TRBJ2-1
V gene: TRBV6-5

CDR3 protein: ASSPDGDNQPQH
J gene: TRBJ1-5
V gene: TRBV18

CDR3 protein: ASSPSVWETQY
J gene: TRBJ2-5
V gene: TRBV27

CDR3 protein: ASSKSTGFSETQY
J gene: TRBJ2-5
V gene: TRBV5-4

CDR3 protein: ASSSDSPDTQY
J gene: TRBJ2-3
V gene: TRBV6-5

CDR3 protein: ASAYSGTGAYEQY
J gene: TRBJ2-7
V gene: TRBV28

CDR3 protein: ASSLGGTQY
J gene: TRBJ2-5
V gene: TRBV11-2

CDR3 protein: ASSLDAGLAGGRY
J gene: TRBJ2-3
V gene: TRBV5-1

CDR3 protein: ASSLEGTAPAEQF
J gene: TRBJ2-1
V gene: TRBV5-1

CDR3 protein: ASSRGTSPSNEQF
J gene: TRBJ2-1
V gene: TRBV27

CDR3 protein: ASSLGGIGDEKLF
J gene: TRBJ1-4
V gene: TRBV5-1

CDR3 protein: ASGGGGNQPQH
J gene: TRBJ1-5
V gene: TRBV7-2

CDR3 protein: ASSPTAGDSPLH
J gene: TRBJ1-6
V gene: TRBV18

CDR3 protein: ASSLMGEGSPLH
J gene: TRBJ1-6
V gene: TRBV7-2